This TCR beta chain was identified in a study of OX40 agonist ivuxolimab in advanced cancers. Regarding this clone: The antigen is undetermined. At one end, the junction sequence differs from germline, possibly due to a read error.

Whole-study findings and limits: More expanded clones were found, on average, in CD8+ than in CD4+ T cells.

Germline V CDR1 and CDR2: SGHRS, YFSETQ. The CDR3 covers 15 residues. With autoimmune disease history or systemic immunosuppression, patients were excluded. Measured with immunoSEQ multiplex PCR; TCRdb has only the in-frame clones, and not every one. The repertoire includes tens of thousands of clones, 87% of them detected once, and around 1.8% sits in the top ten. This clonotype originated in an adult with an advanced solid tumor such as melanoma, head and neck, liver or kidney cancer. The chain has TRBV5-1 and TRBJ2-2; 8 bases are shared with TRBD2. The sample consisted of CD4+ or CD8+ T cells sorted from blood, taken in a trial of the OX40 agonist ivuxolimab. For the CDR3, the DNA is TGTGCCAGCAGCTTGACGGGAGGGGAAACCGGGGAGCTGTTTTTT. It specifies CASSLTGGETGELFF.